This T cell receptor (beta chain) was recovered during a study of blood T cell repertoires in COVID-19. Germline trimming cut 9 bases from V and 6 bases from J; bases unmatched to any gene: 4. CDR3 length: 12 amino acids. In germline, CDR1 is LNHDA, CDR2 SQIVND (reference sequence). The protocol was immunoSEQ multiplex PCR, while the TCRdb copy is restricted to in-frame clones and leaves out a portion. The table includes about 44,000 clones, around 93% detected once. Specimen: peripheral blood. The rearrangement joins TRBV19 to TRBJ1-2, with 10 bases aligning to TRBD1. The clonotype was recovered from a human donor in a cohort sampled during active COVID-19. In nucleotides, the CDR3 is TGTGCCAGGCGACAGGGGGCGGATGGCTACACCTTC. This codes for CARRQGADGYTF.